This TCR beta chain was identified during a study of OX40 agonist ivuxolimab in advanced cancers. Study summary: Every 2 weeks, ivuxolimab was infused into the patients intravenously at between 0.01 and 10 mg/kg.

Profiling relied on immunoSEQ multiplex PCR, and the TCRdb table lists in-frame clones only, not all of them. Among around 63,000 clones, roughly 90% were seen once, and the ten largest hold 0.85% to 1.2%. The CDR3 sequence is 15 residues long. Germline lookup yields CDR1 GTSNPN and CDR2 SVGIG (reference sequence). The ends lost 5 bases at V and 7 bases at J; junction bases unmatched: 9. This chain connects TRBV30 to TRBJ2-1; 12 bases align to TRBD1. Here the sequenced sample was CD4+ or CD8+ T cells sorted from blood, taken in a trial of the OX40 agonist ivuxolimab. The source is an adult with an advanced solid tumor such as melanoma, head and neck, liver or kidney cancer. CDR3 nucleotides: TGTGCCTGGTCTAGAGGGACAGGGGGCTCTAATGAGCAGTTCTTC. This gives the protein CAWSRGTGGSNEQFF.